This note documents a single T cell receptor (beta chain) sequence. What it binds is unknown. This specimen belongs to a study of response to subunit inactivated influenza vaccine. Notes on the study in general: Few new T cells, the authors suggested, are recruited by each seasonal influenza vaccination.

The CDR3 has 14 amino acids. Germline V gene sequence: CDR1 DFQATT, CDR2 SNEGSKA (reference sequence). Trimming removed 5 bases from V and 2 bases from J, with 15 bases in between. TCRdb redid the calling of the RT-PCR reads with MiXCR, one entry per CDR3 protein. This repertoire shows 500,000 to 600,000 distinct CDR3 sequences, under 9% found once; its top ten account for approximately 13%. V and J are TRBV20-1 and TRBJ2-5, with TRBD2 as a possible D gene (6 bases). The TCR was taken from a man aged 50 to 69 who received an inactivated influenza vaccine. Sequences were derived from PBMCs from blood, sampled roughly 24 months after vaccination. The CDR3 loop is CSAGRWDSQETQYF. For the CDR3, the DNA is TGCAGTGCTGGGCGTTGGGACTCACAAGAGACCCAGTACTTC.